These 4 T cell receptor beta chains came from one sample sequenced in a study of molecular identifiers for immune sequencing clone quantification. TCRdb reanalysed the PCR reads using MiXCR and keeps one entry per CDR3 protein. The data show a few hundred thousand distinct CDR3 sequences, with roughly 23% seen just once and around 0.84% held by the top ten. Sample: naive CD8+ T cells from blood, with Jurkat cell RNA spiked in. This sample's subset: FACS-sorted CD8+CD4-CCR7+CD45RA+ naive T cells. These receptors were collected from a human donor in good health. Some libraries in this study had Jurkat cell RNA spiked in.

This clonotype was observed at least ten times. This rearrangement joins TRBV7-9 to TRBJ2-2; 7 nucleotides match TRBD1. The CDR3 is 13 amino acids. Germline V gene sequence: CDR1 SEHNR, CDR2 FQNEAQ (reference sequence). The V and J ends lost 6 bases and 7 bases, in that order; junction bases with no gene match: 5. The CDR3 reads CASRRQGFGELFF. Written as DNA, the CDR3 is TGTGCCAGCAGGAGACAGGGTTTCGGGGAGCTGTTTTTT.

In this sample, this clonotype turned up many times. The chain joins TRBV7-9 to TRBJ2-3; possible D gene TRBD2, 6 bases. Germline CDR1 SEHNR, CDR2 FQNEAQ (reference sequence). The CDR3 is made up of 16 amino acids. Trimming took off 2 bases at V and 2 bases at J, with 14 bases between the two ends. CDR3 coding DNA: TGTGCCAGCAGCTTATCGTTACGGGGACTCACAGATACGCAGTATTTT. It specifies CASSLSLRGLTDTQYF.

With regard to this clonotype: This CDR3 is missing its conserved last phenylalanine or tryptophan, likely due to a read error. The rearrangement joins TRBV6-2 or TRBV6-3 to TRBJ2-7, with D tentatively TRBD1 (6 bases). The CDR3 runs to 13 residues. The germline CDR1 and CDR2 sequences are MNHEY and SVGEGT. V was cut by 4 bases and J by 6 bases, with 13 bases left in between. The CDR3 DNA follows: TGTGCCAGCAGTTCGGGACATTACGGCGAGCAGTACTCC. Amino acid sequence: CASSSGHYGEQYS.

V usage is TRBV9 and J usage is TRBJ2-2; weak D call: TRBD1 (7 bases). CDR1 and CDR2 (germline): SGDLS, YYNGEE. The CDR3 sequence is 15 residues long. The ends were cut back, 0 bases at V and 6 bases at J, with 12 bases in the middle. The CDR3 reads CASSVDQGEAGELFF. CDR3 in DNA: TGTGCCAGCAGCGTAGATCAGGGGGAGGCCGGGGAGCTGTTTTTT.